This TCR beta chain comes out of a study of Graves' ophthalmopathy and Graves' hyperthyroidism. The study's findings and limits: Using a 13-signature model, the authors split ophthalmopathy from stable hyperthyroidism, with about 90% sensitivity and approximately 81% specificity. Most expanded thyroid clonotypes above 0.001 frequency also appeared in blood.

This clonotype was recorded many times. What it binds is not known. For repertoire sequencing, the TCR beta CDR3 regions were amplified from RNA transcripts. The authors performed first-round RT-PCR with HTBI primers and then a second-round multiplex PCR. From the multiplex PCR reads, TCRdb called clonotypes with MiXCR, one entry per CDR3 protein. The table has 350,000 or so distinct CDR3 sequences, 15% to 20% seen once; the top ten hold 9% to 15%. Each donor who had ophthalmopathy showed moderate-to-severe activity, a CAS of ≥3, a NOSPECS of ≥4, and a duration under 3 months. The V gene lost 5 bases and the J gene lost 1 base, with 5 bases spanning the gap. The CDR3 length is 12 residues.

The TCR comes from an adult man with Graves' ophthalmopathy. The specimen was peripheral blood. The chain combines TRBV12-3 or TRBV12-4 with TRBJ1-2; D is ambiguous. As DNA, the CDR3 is TGTGCCAGCAGTCAACATAACTATGGCTACACCTTC. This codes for CASSQHNYGYTF.